The next 3 T cell receptor beta chains were all read from a single sample in a study of blood T cell repertoires in COVID-19. TCRdb keeps only in-frame clones here, not all; method: immunoSEQ multiplex PCR. This table has almost 95,000 clones, around 88% appearing once. The sample was peripheral blood. These TCRs come from an older woman with COVID-19, enrolled during active disease.

V is TRBV9 and J is TRBJ2-3; TRBD2 matches at 8 bases. The CDR3 spans 16 residues. Trimming took 4 bases from V and 4 from J; bases not matched to a gene: 11. In germline, CDR1 is SGDLS, CDR2 YYNGEE. CDR3 sequence reads: CASSLLSGGRADTQYF. The CDR3 coding sequence is TGTGCCAGCAGCCTCCTGAGCGGGGGAAGGGCAGATACGCAGTATTTT. Drawing the rest from reference TRBV9 and TRBJ2-3, the complete variable domain is DSGVTQTPKHLITATGQRVTLRCSPRSGDLSVYWYQQSLDQGLQFLIQYYNGEERAKGNILERFSAQQFPDLHSELNLSSLELGDSALYFCASSLLSGGRADTQYFGPGTRLTVL.

The genes are TRBV2 and TRBJ2-3; the D is unclear. The germline V gene encodes CDR1 SNHLY and CDR2 FYNNEI. The CDR3 consists of 15 residues. V lost 8 bases to trimming and J lost 2 bases, with 17 bases between them. The CDR3 loop reads CASLELVINTDTQYF. The CDR3 DNA follows: TGTGCCAGCCTTGAGCTAGTTATAAACACAGATACGCAGTATTTT.

This rearrangement joins TRBV5-1 to TRBJ2-7; a weak D match, TRBD1 (6 bases). The CDR3 contains 16 residues. Trimming removed 6 bases from V and 1 base from J, with 20 bases in between. The germline gives CDR1 SGHRS, CDR2 YFSETQ. In DNA, the CDR3 is TGCGCCAGCACCCCGGTCGAGAAGGGGACATCCTACGAGCAGTACTTC. Amino acids: CASTPVEKGTSYEQYF.